A selection of T cell receptor beta chains follows, all from one sample in a study of T cell responses to AZD1222 COVID-19 vaccine. Profiling relied on immunoSEQ multiplex PCR, and the TCRdb table lists in-frame clones only, not all of them. The sample includes 150,000 to 190,000 clones, about 88% seen only once; the top ten take over 6%. The starting material was peripheral blood, obtained after recovery from COVID-19. These receptors were collected from an adult who had recovered from COVID-19. Both conserved end residues are part of each CDR3. The D gene is left open where the match is weak. Clone size is shown for a subset of rows, as once, few, many or a class of expanded clone.

NA	TRBV28	TRBJ2-1	TRBD1	TGTGCCAGCACCCTCCCGGACAGGGGAAGAGAGCAGTTCTTC	CASTLPDRGREQFF
NA	TRBV4-2	TRBJ2-2	TRBD2	TGTGCCAGCAGCCAGACCACTAGCGGGGGTGACACCGGGGAGCTGTTTTTT	CASSQTTSGGDTGELFF
many	TRBV4-2	TRBJ1-6	NA	TGTGCCAGCAGCCAAGACTCATCACCCCTCCACTTT	CASSQDSSPLHF
NA	TRBV3-1/TRBV3-2	TRBJ2-1	NA	TGTGCCAGCAGCCAAGAGCCCCTTGGCTCCTACAATGAGCAGTTCTTC	CASSQEPLGSYNEQFF
NA	TRBV3-1/TRBV3-2	TRBJ2-1	TRBD2	TGTGCCAGCAGCCAAGATCGTTTAGCGGGGGTAAATGAGCAGTTCTTC	CASSQDRLAGVNEQFF
NA	TRBV11-1	TRBJ2-2	NA	TGTGCCAGCAAACGGACAGAGAACACCGGGGAGCTGTTTTTT	CASKRTENTGELFF
once	TRBV9	TRBJ1-4	NA	TGTGCCAGCAGCGTAGCCGGGAAGAGGGAACTGTTTTTT	CASSVAGKRELFF
NA	TRBV18	TRBJ2-1	NA	TGTGCCAGCTCACCAAGCGGGGACACTTCCTACAATGAGCAGTTCTTC	CASSPSGDTSYNEQFF
NA	TRBV29-1	TRBJ2-3	NA	TGCGTTGGCTCCACAGATACGCAGTATTTT	CVGSTDTQYF
NA	TRBV19	TRBJ1-5	TRBD1	TGTGCCAGTAGCCCGACAGGGTACAATCAGCCCCAGCATTTT	CASSPTGYNQPQHF
NA	TRBV7-9	TRBJ1-6	NA	TGTGCCAGCAGCCCACGGTCCAGGGGTAATTCACCCCTCCACTTT	CASSPRSRGNSPLHF
NA	TRBV24-1	TRBJ2-1	TRBD2	TGTGCCACCAGTGACCCCAGACTAGCGGGCCCTATAAATGAGCAGTTCTTC	CATSDPRLAGPINEQFF
NA	TRBV6-1	TRBJ2-7	NA	TGTGCCAGCAGTGAACCCTACGAGCAGTACTTC	CASSEPYEQYF
NA	TRBV28	TRBJ1-4	NA	TGTGCCAGCAGTTCAGGTGCCCATGAAAAACTGTTTTTT	CASSSGAHEKLFF
NA	TRBV28	TRBJ1-1	NA	TGTGCCACCCTAGACAGGAACACTGAAGCTTTCTTT	CATLDRNTEAFF
NA	TRBV19	TRBJ2-7	TRBD2	TGTGCCAGTAGTATAGTTAGCGGGAGTTCCGAGCAGTACTTC	CASSIVSGSSEQYF
NA	TRBV6-5	TRBJ1-6	NA	TGTGCCAGCAACGGGAGGGGCTTTTCCCCCCTCCACTTT	CASNGRGFSPLHF
NA	TRBV4-2	TRBJ2-7	TRBD2	TGTGCCAGCGGGGTCACTAGCGGTAGAAACTACGAGCAGTACTTC	CASGVTSGRNYEQYF
once	TRBV29-1	TRBJ1-1	NA	TGCAGCGTTGGGTGGAACACTGAAGCTTTCTTT	CSVGWNTEAFF
NA	TRBV29-1	TRBJ1-2	TRBD1	TGCAGCGTTGATAGGGACAGGGGGCAAGACTATGGCTACACCTTC	CSVDRDRGQDYGYTF
NA	TRBV7-2	TRBJ1-6	NA	TGTGCCAGCAGTCTTGGACGACAGGCGACCCTCCACTTT	CASSLGRQATLHF
NA	TRBV19	TRBJ1-4	NA	TGTGCCAGTACCCCCGGGGGAAGCGAAAAACTGTTTTTT	CASTPGGSEKLFF
NA	TRBV19	TRBJ1-2	NA	TGTGCCACCTCTACCGATTGGCGAAAAGATAACTATGGCTACACCTTC	CATSTDWRKDNYGYTF
NA	TRBV2	TRBJ1-1	TRBD1	TGTGCCAGCAGTGACAGGGGGTACACTGAAGCTTTCTTT	CASSDRGYTEAFF
NA	TRBV7-3	TRBJ1-1	TRBD1	TGTGCCAGCAGTAGACAGGGGAACACTGAAGCTTTCTTT	CASSRQGNTEAFF
NA	TRBV4-2	TRBJ2-3	NA	TGTGCCAGCAGCCCGGGGGTGGATACGCAGTATTTT	CASSPGVDTQYF
NA	TRBV28	TRBJ1-2	TRBD1	TGTGCCAGCAGTTTACAGGGGGGATCCTATGGCTACACCTTC	CASSLQGGSYGYTF
NA	TRBV12-3/TRBV12-4	TRBJ2-1	TRBD2	TGTGCCAGCAGTTTAGATGCGGGAGAGGTGTTCTTC	CASSLDAGEVFF
NA	TRBV14	TRBJ1-2	NA	TGTGCCAGCAGCCAAGCCGCACGTCGTGGAGGCTACACCTTC	CASSQAARRGGYTF
NA	TRBV19	TRBJ1-2	NA	TGTGCCAGTCGGCTACCGTCGGCAGCCGCGCATGGCTACACCTTC	CASRLPSAAAHGYTF
NA	TRBV18	TRBJ2-7	TRBD1	TGTGCCAGCTCACCACAGGGGGCAACCTACGAGCAGTACTTC	CASSPQGATYEQYF
NA	TRBV4-1	TRBJ1-4	NA	TGCGCCAGCAGCCAAGAGAGGGCTGCAACTAATGAAAAACTGTTTTTT	CASSQERAATNEKLFF